The 28 T cell receptor beta chains below all came from one sample that was sequenced in a study of cytomegalovirus exposure and HLA in healthy donors. The protocol was immunoSEQ multiplex PCR, while the TCRdb copy is restricted to in-frame clones and leaves out a portion. The sample includes 90,000 to 100,000 clones, approximately 93% of them seen just once. Material: PBMCs. The receptors derive from a woman younger than 45 in good health and CMV-seropositive.

The V and J genes are TRBV7-2 and TRBJ2-7, with TRBD1 matching 7 bases. The length of the CDR3 is 16 residues. The V and J ends lost 1 base and 3 bases, in that order; junction bases with no gene match: 9. The V gene's germline CDR1 is SGHTA and CDR2 FQGNSA. CDR3 protein: CASSLETGDRGYEQYF. In nucleotides, the CDR3 is TGTGCCAGCAGCTTAGAAACAGGGGACCGGGGCTACGAGCAGTACTTC.

The J gene is TRBJ2-7, the V gene TRBV2, with D perhaps matching TRBD1 (5 bases). This CDR3 spans 13 amino acids. CDR1 is SNHLY, CDR2 FYNNEI, per germline. Trimming removed 3 bases from V and 3 bases from J, with 9 bases in between. The CDR3 sequence: CASSDRANYEQYF. Written as DNA, the CDR3 is TGTGCCAGCAGTGACAGGGCAAACTACGAGCAGTACTTC.

This chain uses TRBV27 with TRBJ1-5, with TRBD1 identical over 8 bases. V was pared by 6 bases and J by 3 bases, with 4 bases of the junction left unmatched. Germline lookup yields CDR1 MNHEY and CDR2 SMNVEV (reference sequence). CDR3 length: 14 amino acids. For the CDR3, the DNA is TGTGCCAGCAGGGGGGGACAGGCCAATCAGCCCCAGCATTTT. Its protein product is CASRGGQANQPQHF.

The chain employs TRBV28 and TRBJ2-3, with D possibly being TRBD1 (6 bases). Germline-derived CDR1 and CDR2 are MDHEN and SYDVKM. Trimming cost V 5 bases and J 2 bases, with 11 bases left between them. This CDR3 has 14 amino acids. This chain's CDR3 is CASSPQGFTDTQYF. Here the CDR3 DNA reads TGTGCCAGCAGTCCACAGGGTTTCACAGATACGCAGTATTTT.

The count of this clone is one. The chain is built from TRBV7-3 and TRBJ2-2; tentative D call: TRBD2 (6 bases). Looked up from germline, CDR1 is SGHTA and CDR2 is FQGTGA. The CDR3 runs 15 residues. V dropped 6 bases and J dropped 2 bases, with 13 bases sitting between them. The CDR3: CASSPGTVNTGELFF. In DNA, the CDR3 is TGTGCCAGCAGTCCCGGGACTGTCAACACCGGGGAGCTGTTTTTT.

This clone was found once. This chain connects TRBV5-1 to TRBJ2-1; the D gene is possibly TRBD1 (6 bases). The CDR3 length is 16 residues. Trimming left V 2 bases short and J 0 bases short, with 12 bases between. The germline V gene encodes CDR1 SGHRS and CDR2 YFSETQ. CDR3 in amino acids: CASSLQGPSSYNEQFF. In DNA form, the CDR3 reads TGCGCCAGCAGCTTACAGGGACCGAGCTCCTACAATGAGCAGTTCTTC. Supplemented by reference TRBV5-1 and TRBJ2-1, the full variable domain reads KAGVTQTPRYLIKTRGQQVTLSCSPISGHRSVSWYQQTPGQGLQFLFEYFSETQRNKGNFPGRFSGRQFSNSRSEMNVSTLELGDSALYLCASSLQGPSSYNEQFFGPGTRLTVL.

The V and J genes are TRBV11-2 and TRBJ1-1; D is unclear. V lost 5 bases and J 9 bases, leaving 13 bases between the germline ends. The germline gives CDR1 SGHAT, CDR2 FQNNGV. CDR3 size: 12 residues. As DNA, the CDR3 is TGTGCCAGCAGCACTAGGCCCCGGAAAGCTTTCTTT. Its protein product is CASSTRPRKAFF.

The rearrangement joins TRBV11-3 to TRBJ2-1; 10 bases fit TRBD2. This CDR3 has 12 amino acids. CDR1 and CDR2 from the germline V gene are SGHNT and YENEEA. V trimming: 5 bases; J trimming: 16 bases; junction bases outside the gene matches: 8. The DNA of the CDR3 is TGTGCCAGCAGCCGGACTAGCGGCACCGTCTTCTTC. Its protein is CASSRTSGTVFF.

The rearrangement joins TRBV5-4 to TRBJ1-5, with a weak D call TRBD1 (6 bases). The CDR3 runs 13 residues. Per the germline V gene, CDR1 is SGHNT and CDR2 is YYREEE (reference sequence). The germline V and J ends were trimmed by 0 bases and 6 bases, with 7 bases remaining between them. CDR3 bases: TGTGCCAGCAGCTTGGACAGGGTTCAGCCCCAGCATTTT. Translated: CASSLDRVQPQHF. Variable domain in full (rest from reference TRBV5-4 and TRBJ1-5): ETGVTQSPTHLIKTRGQQVTLRCSSQSGHNTVSWYQQALGQGPQFIFQYYREEENGRGNFPPRFSGLQFPNYSSELNVNALELDDSALYLCASSLDRVQPQHFGDGTRLSIL.

This sequence joins TRBV7-2 and TRBJ2-7; D is unclear. The CDR3 sequence is 14 residues long. V was shortened by 4 bases and J by 7 bases, with 17 bases between the two germline ends. Germline values: CDR1 SGHTA, CDR2 FQGNSA. CDR3 nucleotides: TGTGCCAGCAGCTCGGAGCCCCATTCTCCGGAGCAGTACTTC. Residues: CASSSEPHSPEQYF.

The chain is built from TRBV10-3 and TRBJ2-4, with 10 positions matching TRBD2. There are 16 residues in the CDR3. V lost 6 bases to trimming and J lost 0 bases; unmatched junction nucleotides: 5. Germline CDR1 and CDR2: ENHRY and SYGVKD. The CDR3 sequence: CAISARLAGAKNIQYF. For the CDR3, the DNA is TGTGCCATCAGCGCCAGACTAGCGGGAGCCAAAAACATTCAGTACTTC.

This chain uses TRBV28 with TRBJ2-7; D possibly corresponds to TRBD2 (6 bases). The CDR3 consists of 14 residues. CDR1 and CDR2 (germline): MDHEN, SYDVKM. V dropped 7 bases and J dropped 0 bases, with 13 bases sitting between them. The CDR3 here is CASIVGGNSYEQYF. In nucleotides, the CDR3 is TGTGCCAGCATCGTGGGAGGAAACTCCTACGAGCAGTACTTC. Supplemented by reference TRBV28 and TRBJ2-7, the full variable domain reads DVKVTQSSRYLVKRTGEKVFLECVQDMDHENMFWYRQDPGLGLRLIYFSYDVKMKEKGDIPEGYSVSREKKERFSLILESASTNQTSMYLCASIVGGNSYEQYFGPGTRLTVT.

This clone was picked up one time. V gene TRBV28 combines with J gene TRBJ1-4; D is possibly TRBD1 (5 bases). Germline V gene sequence: CDR1 MDHEN, CDR2 SYDVKM. The V and J ends lost 7 bases and 7 bases respectively, with 10 bases between them. The length of the CDR3 is 12 residues. The DNA for the CDR3 is TGTGCCAGCACAACGGACACTGAAAAACTGTTTTTT. Protein: CASTTDTEKLFF.

The V call is TRBV5-6, the J call TRBJ1-4; 8 bases are a match to TRBD1. Trimming at V came to 3 bases and at J to 8 bases, leaving 15 bases not matched to a gene. The germline gives CDR1 SGHDT, CDR2 YYEEEE. This CDR3 comprises 17 residues. The CDR3 coding sequence is TGTGCCAGCAGCTATCGGACAGGGAGTATTATGGGAGAAAAACTGTTTTTT. Translated, it gives CASSYRTGSIMGEKLFF.

The genes are TRBV5-6 and TRBJ1-1; D ambiguous. The CDR3 runs 13 residues. V lost 4 bases to trimming and J lost 1 base, with 8 bases between them. Germline CDR1 SGHDT, CDR2 YYEEEE. The CDR3 protein is CASSRRTNTEAFF. In DNA form, the CDR3 reads TGTGCCAGCAGCAGGAGGACGAACACTGAAGCTTTCTTT.

The gene calls are TRBV4-3 and TRBJ1-3; D may be TRBD1 (5 bases). This CDR3 is built from 19 residues. V lost 0 bases and J lost 3, with 21 bases in between. Germline V lookup: CDR1 LGHNA, CDR2 YSLEER. The CDR3: CASSQDPAAGGEGGNTIYF. In DNA, the CDR3 is TGCGCCAGCAGCCAAGATCCGGCCGCCGGGGGAGAGGGTGGAAACACCATATATTTT.

The V and J genes are TRBV15 and TRBJ2-3, with D maybe TRBD1 (5 bases). Germline V gene sequence: CDR1 LNHNV, CDR2 YYDKDF (reference sequence). The CDR3 is 16 residues long. Trimming left V 1 base short and J 6 bases short, with 17 bases between. For the CDR3, the DNA is TGTGCCACCAGCAGAGCAGGTCCAGGGCAGTTCGATACGCAGTATTTT. Residues: CATSRAGPGQFDTQYF.

CDR3 nucleotide sequence: TGTGCCTGGAGCCCATACCGGACAGGGCTTTTGGGCTACACCTTC. This encodes CAWSPYRTGLLGYTF. The genes are TRBV30 and TRBJ1-2; the match to TRBD1 covers 8 bases. The germline CDR1 and CDR2 sequences are GTSNPN and SVGIG (reference sequence). This CDR3 region has 15 residues. V dropped 3 bases and J dropped 8; count of bases not matched to a gene: 14.

V usage is TRBV29-1 and J usage is TRBJ2-5; TRBD1 is a possible D gene (7 bases). The ends were cut back, 3 bases at V and 3 bases at J, with 11 bases in the middle. The CDR3 has 13 amino acids. Looked up from germline, CDR1 is SQVTM and CDR2 is ANQGSEA. DNA of the CDR3: TGCAGCGTTGATGGAGGGGGCGAAGAGACCCAGTACTTC. This codes for CSVDGGGEETQYF.

CDR3 nucleotide sequence: TGTGCAAGTCGCTTACTTCAGAGCGGGACAGGGCCAGGTCTTCAGTACTTC. This encodes CASRLLQSGTGPGLQYF. The V and J genes are TRBV12-2 and TRBJ2-7; TRBD1 reflects the table's D call only, with no check against the DNA. TRBV12-2 is designated a pseudogene. CDR3 length: 17 amino acids.

The chain recombines TRBV18 with TRBJ1-2; 9 nucleotides match TRBD1. With V trimmed by 5 bases and J by 9 bases, 13 bases remained unmatched. Germline-derived CDR1 and CDR2 are KGHSH and LQKENI. The CDR3 contains 15 residues. The CDR3 loop reads CASSEGRRDRERYTF. DNA for the CDR3: TGTGCCAGCTCAGAGGGACGCCGGGACAGGGAGCGCTACACCTTC.

This clone has a single count. The DNA of the CDR3 is TGTGCCAGCGGCCGAAGAACAGATACGCAGTATTTT. As protein: CASGRRTDTQYF. This chain uses TRBV6-1 with TRBJ2-3; D ambiguous. The V end lost 8 bases, the J end lost 3 bases, and 9 bases lay between the germline ends. Germline V CDR1 and CDR2: MNHNS, SASEGT. The CDR3 is 12 amino acids.

The J gene is TRBJ2-1, the V gene TRBV10-1; 12 bases are a match to TRBD2. Germline V lookup: CDR1 WNHNN, CDR2 SYGVQD (reference sequence). The length of the CDR3 is 15 residues. Trimming at V came to 5 bases and at J to 8 bases, leaving 7 bases not matched to a gene. The DNA for the CDR3 is TGCGCCAGCAGTCTAGCGGGAGGGGGAATCCATGAGCAGTTCTTC. Its protein product is CASSLAGGGIHEQFF.

This clone was picked up a small number of times. The chain combines TRBV28 with TRBJ2-7; D is possibly TRBD2 (6 bases). The CDR3 length is 11 residues. Between the trimmed V and J ends, which lost 5 bases and 8 bases, there was a span of 10 bases. Germline CDR1 and CDR2: MDHEN and SYDVKM. This CDR3 reads CASSITSKQYF. CDR3 sequence (DNA): TGTGCCAGCAGTATTACTAGCAAGCAGTACTTC.

The chain links TRBV7-9 to TRBJ2-3; 11 positions agree with TRBD2. The CDR3 loop spans 17 amino acids. J lost 0 bases, V lost 5 bases, and 7 bases had no gene match. Germline CDR1 reads SEHNR; CDR2 reads FQNEAQ (reference sequence). The CDR3 spells CASSVGLAVTSTDTQYF. In DNA form, the CDR3 reads TGTGCCAGCAGCGTGGGACTAGCGGTTACTAGCACAGATACGCAGTATTTT.

V and J are TRBV19 and TRBJ2-1, with 8 bases that match TRBD2. The trim removed 7 bases at V and 5 bases at J, leaving 7 bases unmatched. Germline loops: CDR1 LNHDA, CDR2 SQIVND (reference sequence). The CDR3 extends over 14 amino acids. Here the CDR3 reads CASNYGLADNEQFF. CDR3 nucleotides: TGTGCCAGTAACTATGGACTAGCAGACAATGAGCAGTTCTTC.

The table lists this clone with a count of one. The rearrangement joins TRBV4-3 to TRBJ1-2; no definite D call. From germline, CDR1 is LGHNA and CDR2 YSLEER. V was trimmed by 0 bases and J by 6 bases, leaving 14 bases between them. The CDR3 sequence is 15 residues long. The CDR3 DNA reads as TGCGCCAGCAGCCAAGATTTGGAGGGTTTGGATGGCTACACCTTC. The encoded protein is CASSQDLEGLDGYTF.

The chain recombines TRBV19 with TRBJ2-7, with TRBD2 matching 8 bases. The CDR3 sequence is 14 residues long. Trimming removed 6 bases from V and 0 bases from J; junction bases left unmatched: 4. Germline V lookup: CDR1 LNHDA, CDR2 SQIVND (reference sequence). CDR3 in DNA: TGTGCCAGTAGCCGCGGGGGGATCTCCTACGAGCAGTACTTC. Amino acid sequence: CASSRGGISYEQYF.